This TCR beta chain was captured by sequencing in a study of CD8+CD57+ T cells in acquired aplastic anemia. For CDR3 and TCR beta VDJ profiling, genomic DNA was the template used. TCRdb re-analysed the reads in MiXCR, keeping a single row per CDR3 protein. The table has around 290,000 distinct CDR3 sequences, about 50% seen once. An expansion of CD8+CD57+ cells by flow cytometry had been shown in patients chosen for sequencing. Every patient had severe acquired aplastic anemia. The count of this clonotype is one. Trimming left V 4 bases short and J 9 bases short, with 12 bases between. Germline lookup yields CDR1 KGHSY and CDR2 FQNENV. The CDR3 covers 12 residues.

The sequence derives from a human donor with aplastic anemia. V gene TRBV16 combines with J gene TRBJ1-2; D unresolved. Input material: sorted CD4+, CD8+, or CD8+CD57+ T cells (not recorded which) from PBMCs. The CDR3 DNA reads as TGTGCCAGCAGCCCTTATGGGGAGCGCTACACCTTC. Its translation is CASSPYGERYTF.